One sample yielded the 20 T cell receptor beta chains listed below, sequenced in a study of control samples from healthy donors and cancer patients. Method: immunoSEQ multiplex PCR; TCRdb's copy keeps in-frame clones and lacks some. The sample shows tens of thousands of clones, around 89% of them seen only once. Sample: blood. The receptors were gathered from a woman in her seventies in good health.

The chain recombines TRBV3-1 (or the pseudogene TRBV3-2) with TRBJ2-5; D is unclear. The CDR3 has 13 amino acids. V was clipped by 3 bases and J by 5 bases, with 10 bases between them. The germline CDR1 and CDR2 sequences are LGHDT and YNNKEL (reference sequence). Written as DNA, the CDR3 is TGTGCCAGCAGCCACAGACATCTGGAGACCCAGTACTTC. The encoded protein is CASSHRHLETQYF.

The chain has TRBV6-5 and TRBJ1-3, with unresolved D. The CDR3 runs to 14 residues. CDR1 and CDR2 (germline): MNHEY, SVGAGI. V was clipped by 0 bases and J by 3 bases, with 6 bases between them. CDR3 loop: CASSYSRDGNTIYF. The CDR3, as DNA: TGTGCCAGCAGTTACTCCCGGGATGGAAACACCATATATTTT.

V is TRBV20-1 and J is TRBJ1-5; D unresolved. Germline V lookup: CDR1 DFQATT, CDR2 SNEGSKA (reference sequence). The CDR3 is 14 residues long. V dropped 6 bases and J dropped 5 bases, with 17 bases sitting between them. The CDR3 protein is CSASMGVKHQPQHF. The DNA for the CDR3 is TGCAGTGCCAGTATGGGAGTTAAACATCAGCCCCAGCATTTT.

The CDR3 DNA sequence: TGTGCCAGCAGCCCGCAGGGAGTCGGGCGGTCCTATGGCTACACCTTC. Residues: CASSPQGVGRSYGYTF. The chain has TRBV3-1 (or the pseudogene TRBV3-2) and TRBJ1-2, with D possibly being TRBD1 (5 bases). The ends were cut back, 4 bases at V and 4 bases at J, with 19 bases in the middle. CDR3 length: 16 amino acids. Germline V gene lookup returns CDR1 LGHDT and CDR2 YNNKEL (reference sequence).

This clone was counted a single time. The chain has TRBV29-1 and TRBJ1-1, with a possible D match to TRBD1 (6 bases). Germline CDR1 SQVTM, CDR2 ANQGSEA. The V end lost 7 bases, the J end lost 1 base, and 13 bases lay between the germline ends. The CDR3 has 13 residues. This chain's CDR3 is CSGRGGKNTEAFF. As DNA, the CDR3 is TGCAGCGGAAGGGGGGGGAAGAACACTGAAGCTTTCTTT.

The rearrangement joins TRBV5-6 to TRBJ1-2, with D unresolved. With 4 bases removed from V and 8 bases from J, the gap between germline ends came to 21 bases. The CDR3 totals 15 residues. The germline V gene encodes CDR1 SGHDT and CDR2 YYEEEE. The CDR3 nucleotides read TGTGCCAGCAGCCCGAGGTCCGGGTCTTCGGGGGGCTACACCTTC. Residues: CASSPRSGSSGGYTF.

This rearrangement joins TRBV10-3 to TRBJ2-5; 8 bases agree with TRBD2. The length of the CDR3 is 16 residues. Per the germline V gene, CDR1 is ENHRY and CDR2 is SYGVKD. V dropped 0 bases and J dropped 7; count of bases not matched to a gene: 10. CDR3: CAISESASGRYATQYF. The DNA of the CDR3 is TGTGCCATCAGTGAGTCGGCTAGCGGGCGTTACGCGACCCAGTACTTC.

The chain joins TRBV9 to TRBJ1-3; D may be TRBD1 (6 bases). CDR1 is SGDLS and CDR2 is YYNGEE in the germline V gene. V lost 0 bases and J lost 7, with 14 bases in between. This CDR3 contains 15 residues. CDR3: CASSVEAGEGNTIYF. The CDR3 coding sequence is TGTGCCAGCAGCGTAGAGGCAGGGGAAGGGAACACCATATATTTT. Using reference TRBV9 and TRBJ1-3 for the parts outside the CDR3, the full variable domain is DSGVTQTPKHLITATGQRVTLRCSPRSGDLSVYWYQQSLDQGLQFLIQYYNGEERAKGNILERFSAQQFPDLHSELNLSSLELGDSALYFCASSVEAGEGNTIYFGEGSWLTVV.

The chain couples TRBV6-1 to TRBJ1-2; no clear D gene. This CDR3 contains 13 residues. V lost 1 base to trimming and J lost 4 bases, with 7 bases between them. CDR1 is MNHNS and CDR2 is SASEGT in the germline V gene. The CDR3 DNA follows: TGTGCCAGCAGTGAAGGGACCGCCTATGGCTACACCTTC. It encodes CASSEGTAYGYTF.

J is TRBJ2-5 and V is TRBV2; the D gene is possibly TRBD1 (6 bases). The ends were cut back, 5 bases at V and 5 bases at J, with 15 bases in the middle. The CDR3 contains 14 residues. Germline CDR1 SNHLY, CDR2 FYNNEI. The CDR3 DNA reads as TGTGCCAGCAGTCACAGGGACCTCGGGGAGACCCAGTACTTC. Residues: CASSHRDLGETQYF.

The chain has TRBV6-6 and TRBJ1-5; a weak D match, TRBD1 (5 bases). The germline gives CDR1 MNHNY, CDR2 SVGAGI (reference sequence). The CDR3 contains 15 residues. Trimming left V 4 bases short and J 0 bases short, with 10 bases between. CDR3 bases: TGTGCCAGCAGTTCGGGGGGAAATAGCAATCAGCCCCAGCATTTT. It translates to CASSSGGNSNQPQHF.

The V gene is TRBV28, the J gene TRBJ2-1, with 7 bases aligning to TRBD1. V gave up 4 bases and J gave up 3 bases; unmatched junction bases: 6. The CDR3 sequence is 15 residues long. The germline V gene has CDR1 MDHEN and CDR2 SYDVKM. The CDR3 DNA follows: TGTGCCAGCAGTTCCCCGGACAGGTACTACAATGAGCAGTTCTTC. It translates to CASSSPDRYYNEQFF.

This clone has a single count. CDR3: CASSAGTANSNQPQHF. The DNA for the CDR3 is TGTGCCAGTAGTGCGGGGACAGCAAATAGCAATCAGCCCCAGCATTTT. The V gene is TRBV19, the J gene TRBJ1-5; TRBD1 agrees at 7 bases. The ends lost 5 bases at V and 0 bases at J; junction bases unmatched: 7. The CDR3 runs 16 residues. From germline, CDR1 is LNHDA and CDR2 SQIVND (reference sequence).

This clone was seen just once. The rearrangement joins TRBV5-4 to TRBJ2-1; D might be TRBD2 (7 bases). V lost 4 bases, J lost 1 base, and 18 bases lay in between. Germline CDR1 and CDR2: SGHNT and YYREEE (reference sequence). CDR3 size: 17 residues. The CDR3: CASSLGGASRSYNEQFF. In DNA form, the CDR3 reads TGTGCCAGCAGCCTGGGGGGGGCTAGCCGATCCTACAATGAGCAGTTCTTC.

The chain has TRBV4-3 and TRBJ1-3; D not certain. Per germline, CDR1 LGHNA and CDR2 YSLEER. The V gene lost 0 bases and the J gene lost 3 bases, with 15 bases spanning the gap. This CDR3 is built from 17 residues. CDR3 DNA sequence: TGCGCCAGCAGCCAAGATAGGACGGGCCCTGTTGGAAACACCATATATTTT. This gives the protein CASSQDRTGPVGNTIYF.

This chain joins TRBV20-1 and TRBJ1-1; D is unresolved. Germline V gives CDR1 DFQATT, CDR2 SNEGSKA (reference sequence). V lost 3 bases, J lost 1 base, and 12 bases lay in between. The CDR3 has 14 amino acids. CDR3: CSASGRGPNTEAFF. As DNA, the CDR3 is TGCAGTGCTAGTGGCCGCGGGCCGAACACTGAAGCTTTCTTT.

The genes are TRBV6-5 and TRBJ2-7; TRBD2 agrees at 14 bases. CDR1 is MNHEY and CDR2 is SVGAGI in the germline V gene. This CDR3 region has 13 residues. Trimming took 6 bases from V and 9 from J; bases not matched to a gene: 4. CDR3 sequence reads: CASRGLAGVGQYF. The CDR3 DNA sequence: TGTGCCAGCAGGGGACTAGCGGGAGTAGGGCAGTACTTC.

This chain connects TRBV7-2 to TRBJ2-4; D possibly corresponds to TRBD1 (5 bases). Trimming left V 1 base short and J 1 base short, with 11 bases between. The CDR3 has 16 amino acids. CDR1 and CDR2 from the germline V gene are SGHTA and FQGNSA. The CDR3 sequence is CASSLEGAEAKNIQYF. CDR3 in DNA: TGTGCCAGCAGCTTAGAAGGGGCGGAGGCCAAAAACATTCAGTACTTC.

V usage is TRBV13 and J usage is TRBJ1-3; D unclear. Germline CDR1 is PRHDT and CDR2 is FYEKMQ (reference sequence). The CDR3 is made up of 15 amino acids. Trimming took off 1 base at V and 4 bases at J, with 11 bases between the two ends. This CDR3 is CASSLVGDPGNTIYF. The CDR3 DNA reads TGTGCCAGCAGCTTAGTCGGGGATCCAGGAAACACCATATATTTT.

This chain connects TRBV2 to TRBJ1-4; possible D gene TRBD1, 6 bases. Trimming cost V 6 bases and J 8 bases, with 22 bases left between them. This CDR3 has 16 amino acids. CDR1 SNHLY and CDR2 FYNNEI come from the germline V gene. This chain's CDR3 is CASRVILGGLGEKLFF. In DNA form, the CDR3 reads TGTGCCAGCAGGGTCATCCTGGGGGGCTTAGGGGAAAAACTGTTTTTT.